This TCR beta chain was captured in a study of cytomegalovirus exposure and HLA in healthy donors (TCRdb year 2017). Background on the whole study: In an earlier analysis of 587 of the donors, 250 to 350 Gb of sequence data and just under 120 million unique TCR beta sequences from some 170 million T cells were reported. About 320 gigabases of sequencing data and approximately 80 million unique TCR sequences were included in an early release covering about 620 HLA-typed donors. Every repertoire in the discovery cohort had been generated on one and the same sequencing platform. Donor age, sex, ethnicity and CMV serostatus were compiled together with the repertoire data. HLA typing included class I and class II loci at four-digit resolution. The number of donors typed differed by locus, with roughly 620-630 for A, B, C, DRB1 and DQB1, roughly 520 for DQA1, 600 to 610 for DPA1, and about 450 for DPB1. The study used immunosequencing to profile the T cell repertoires of 600 to 850 subjects and linked those repertoires to cytomegalovirus serostatus. Among roughly 400 genotyped donors of the cohort, an average of approximately 200,000 unique TCR beta nucleotide sequences was sequenced per donor, of which 15% to 20% were non-productive. High-throughput TCR immunosequencing, statistical association of individual TCRs with disease status, and machine learning were combined to predict cytomegalovirus infection status. The study aimed to test whether signatures of past pathogen exposure could be identified by cataloging public T cell receptors. An earlier analysis of some 500 of the donors applied high-throughput TCR beta sequencing to assess whether each TCR beta V gene segment acted as functional or pseudogenic. The genetic ancestry cluster associated with self-reported Caucasian donors included 81% of the 350 to 500 genotyped donors. About 5 DR-DQ haplotypes were handled as single units for association and clustering, since linkage in the cohort was strong. Rather than drawing on any new phenotypic data, the later analysis identified candidate immune exposures from TCR beta sequences and the way those sequences occurred across donors. Besides the first cohort of hundreds of subjects, a separate validation cohort made up of 120 or so different subjects was used. Genome-wide SNP genotypes for about three fifths of the 666 donors were used in a later genetic analysis, which treated that subset as a discovery cohort. To study patterns of TCR occurrence, a later analysis re-analyzed previously published TCR beta repertoires from more than 550 donors and added high-resolution HLA genotyping. Broad study findings and their caveats: In an earlier analysis of a few hundred of the donors, most TCR beta V segments were observed in productive rearrangements about 87% or about 30% of the time, broadly matching IMGT annotations. In a later analysis, several top co-occurrence clusters were reported to appear linked to parvovirus B19, influenza, CMV and Epstein-Barr virus. Correlated functional status among segregating V segments might be attributable to linkage disequilibrium, but an unknown experimental factor could not be ruled out. Specific HLA alleles were associated with 15,000 to 20,000 TCR beta sequences at a false discovery rate of 0.05 in a later analysis. According to a later analysis, most CMV-associated TCR beta chains appeared to be HLA-restricted, and the HLA associations seemed to be driven largely by CMV exposure. Because some donors lacked HLA typing at each locus, the association tests relied only on the typed subset. Across donors, most TCR sequences were observed very rarely, whereas some public TCRs were present in many individuals. Sequencing depth was assumed to be roughly uniform across donors in the presence/absence analyses, though that assumption may not hold. The earlier analysis of nearly 600 of the donors excluded about 16 rarely observed V segments, including chromosome 9 orphons, because counts were too low. In a later analysis, HLA-associated TCR beta chains showed more clonal expansion and lower generation probabilities than non-associated chains that were equally common. The classifier was reported to diagnose cytomegalovirus status with high specificity and sensitivity in both the original and validation cohorts. In vitro tests confirmed that a few of the cytomegalovirus-associated TCR beta chains recognize cytomegalovirus antigens. According to a later analysis, TCR association rates differed among HLA loci, with DRB1 alleles showing the most associated TCRs and HLA-C alleles showing the fewest. V-gene and J-gene trimming of TCR beta chains was associated with a missense DCLRE1C variant in a later genetic analysis, and the association was replicated in an independent cohort. In a later genetic analysis, fewer N-insertions in productive TCRs were reported among donors in an Asian-associated ancestry cluster than the roughly 670-donor mean. The 87-base-pair reads could not distinguish some IMGT-functional V segments, including TRBV6-2 and TRBV6-3, so those segments were excluded. A group of highly shared sequence variants was considered likely to be a technical artifact of the sequencing pipeline. CMV serostatus was the only immune exposure information available for the cohort. The authors suggested that the approach could potentially be generalized to other disease states and immunological phenotypes. When HLA alleles, especially DR and DQ, strongly co-occurred, attributing TCR associations to individual alleles was difficult. This cohort had only TCR beta chains sequenced, and the lack of alpha or paired-chain data limited which features could be detected. A further reported finding was that TCR beta sequences accurately predicted the HLA-A and HLA-B alleles for most subjects in the first cohort. A total of 150 or so TCR beta chains were listed by the study as associated with cytomegalovirus.

Spanning cysteine to phenylalanine, the CDR3 consists of 21 amino acids. Only the CDR3 DNA stays, 63 bases, in frame from base 1. Here V drops 0 bases and J drops 1 base, and the junction holds 17 bases not matched to any gene. The germline V gene encodes CDR1 MGHRA and CDR2 YSYEKL. To note about this clone: Its antigen has not been determined. Base qualities are not recorded, but no much larger clone differs from it by a single base.

The library was made by the immunoSEQ multiplex PCR assay. For the multiplex PCR, a mixture combining 60 forward primers for TCR Vbeta segments and 13 reverse primers for TCR Jbeta segments was used. The CDR3 region of rearranged TCR beta genes was amplified from genomic DNA with a multiplex PCR assay. Amplified TCR beta libraries were sequenced as 87-base-pair reads on the Illumina HiSeq System. Processing in the source paper ran as follows. Across the 640 or so repertoires, a later analysis counted roughly 77 million unique TCR beta chains, 8.5 million to 12 million of which were shared by at least two donors. Raw reads were error-corrected and collapsed into unique sequences by a nearest-neighbor algorithm in which closely related sequences were merged to remove PCR and sequencing errors. V, D and J gene segments were assigned by aligning CDR3 sequences to IMGT reference sequences. For a sequence to be retained, a match of at least six nucleotides to both a V gene segment and a J gene segment was required. Rearrangements were called productive when the CDR3 lacked stop codons and stayed in frame with V and J; all others were non-productive. CDR3 was defined by IMGT convention, running from the second conserved V-encoded cysteine to the conserved J-encoded phenylalanine. The earlier analysis of about 590 of the donors excluded sequences that lacked an unambiguous match to a single V gene segment. An earlier analysis of roughly 590 of the donors called V segments functional above 56.7% productive rearrangements and segregating when the between-donor standard deviation exceeded 5%. A statistical classification framework was built for diagnosing cytomegalovirus status from the catalog of TCR beta chain sequences. In a later analysis, TCR nucleotide sequences were compared against IMGT/GENE-DB human TR gene sequences so that V and J genes could be assigned. A later analysis assigned CDR3 sequences and most-parsimonious VDJ recombination scenarios with the TCRdist pipeline. In a later analysis, each TCR beta chain was defined by its CDR3 amino acid sequence together with its V-gene family, and reads lacking a unique V-gene family were excluded. A later analysis removed several hundred highly shared, low-generation-probability nucleotide sequences to deal with suspected cross-contamination and a sequencing artifact. For each public chain, a later analysis derived a clonal expansion index from normalized ranks of inferred template counts within each repertoire. A later analysis computed generation probabilities with a VDJ recombination model fitted to out-of-frame rearrangements, and checked the results against IGoR. A later analysis scored TCR-TCR, TCR-HLA and TCR-CMV co-occurrence with hypergeometric tests, applying a repertoire-size bias correction to TCR pairs. A later analysis estimated false discovery rates by permuting HLA or CMV assignments 20 times. A later analysis grouped co-occurring TCRs with DBSCAN, adding TCRdist sequence similarity when clustering within HLA-allele-positive subsets. Repertoires with fewer than 30,000 or more than 120,000 public chains, plus five repertoires with anomalous nucleotide sharing, were excluded from co-occurrence clustering. TCRdb stores this immuneACCESS table with in-frame sequences only. Part of the clones is absent; in the studies checked, under half of the shortfall reflects unresolved V genes, and no reason is known for the rest. V, J and clone size derive from that table, while D and trimming were established from the DNA sequence. The sample table records over 150,000 clones; approximately 85% of these occur just once. 1.5% of the sample is in the top ten clones.

The cohort consisted of approximately 670 healthy bone marrow donors. At the time of sampling, all cohort members were nominally healthy, though unrecorded immune exposures were likely present. The donor was CMV seropositive and belonged to the group of a few hundred seropositive cohort members. A peripheral blood sample was provided by each donor, and peripheral blood mononuclear cells were used for TCR beta sequencing. Genomic DNA extraction from the blood cell samples was performed with the Qiagen DNeasy Blood Extraction Kit. Sample: PBMCs. The chain is made from TRBV4-1 and TRBJ2-2, with 7 bases in between that match TRBD1. The sequence came from a girl aged 10 to 17 in good health and CMV-seropositive. CDR3 reads: CASSQDRKDRLGRGNTGELFF. The nucleotides are TGCGCCAGCAGCCAAGATCGAAAGGACAGGTTGGGAAGGGGGAACACCGGGGAGCTGTTTTTT.